The 27 T cell receptor beta chains presented below share a single source sample, sequenced in a study of shared clonotypes between healthy human individuals. TCRdb's table, derived via immunoSEQ multiplex PCR, lists solely in-frame clones and lacks some. Of about 590,000 clones in the sample, around 95% are singletons; the top ten hold roughly 0.1%. CD45RO-negative CD8 cells positively selected for CCR7 made up the naive population, which excluded terminally differentiated effector memory CD45RA+ cells. Specimen: naive CD8+ T cells sorted from blood. These receptors were obtained from a woman in her twenties or thirties in good health.

This chain joins TRBV5-4 and TRBJ2-5; D gene ambiguous. The J call is uncertain, as TRBJ2-7 better fits the DNA end. Germline lookup yields CDR1 SGHNT and CDR2 YYREEE (reference sequence). The CDR3 spans 14 residues. The CDR3 DNA follows: TGTGCCAGCAGATCGTACTCGAGCTCCTACGAGCAGTACTTC. It translates to CASRSYSSSYEQYF.

The chain links TRBV11-2 to TRBJ2-2, with TRBD1 matching 8 bases. The V gene's germline CDR1 is SGHAT and CDR2 FQNNGV. Trimming took 1 base from V and 7 from J; bases not matched to a gene: 2. CDR3 length: 14 amino acids. In nucleotides, the CDR3 is TGTGCCAGCAGCTTAGGGACAGGGAGCGGGGAGCTGTTTTTT. Translated, it gives CASSLGTGSGELFF.

The chain links TRBV11-2 to TRBJ1-4; D gene ambiguous. The V and J ends lost 0 bases and 4 bases respectively, with 15 bases between them. CDR3 length equals 17 residues. Per germline, CDR1 SGHAT and CDR2 FQNNGV. The CDR3: CASSLDTEVLGNEKLFF. CDR3 DNA sequence: TGTGCCAGCAGCTTAGATACCGAGGTCTTAGGTAATGAAAAACTGTTTTTT.

Of note for this clone: Within the sample, other DNA sequences also encode this same CDR3. J is TRBJ1-1 and V is TRBV19; D ambiguous. CDR1 is LNHDA and CDR2 is SQIVND in the germline V gene (reference sequence). Trimming took 6 bases from V and 1 from J, leaving 3 bases between them. This CDR3 has 11 amino acids. CDR3 bases: TGTGCCAGTAGAGAGAACACTGAAGCTTTCTTT. Residues: CASRENTEAFF.

This chain uses TRBV27 with TRBJ2-7, with 11 bases that match TRBD2. J was trimmed by 4 bases and V by 5 bases; bases with no gene match: 10. Germline V gene data show CDR1 as MNHEY and CDR2 as SMNVEV (reference sequence). The CDR3 contains 16 residues. This chain's CDR3 is CASSPPLPSGRYEQYF. The CDR3 DNA sequence: TGTGCCAGCAGTCCGCCCCTGCCTAGCGGGAGGTACGAGCAGTACTTC.

The chain carries TRBV6-6 and TRBJ1-2; possible D gene TRBD1, 5 bases. The CDR3 is 15 residues long. Per the germline V gene, CDR1 is MNHNY and CDR2 is SVGAGI (reference sequence). Trimming shortened V by 5 bases and J by 6 bases, and 19 bases separated the two germline ends. CDR3 nucleotides: TGTGCCAGCAGTGCGGGAGGGACCATGCGGGATGGCTACACCTTC. It codes for CASSAGGTMRDGYTF.

The chain has TRBV7-9 and TRBJ2-7, with no clear D. The CDR3 is 12 amino acids. Trimming stripped 3 bases from V and 5 bases from J, with 8 bases between. CDR1 SEHNR and CDR2 FQNEAQ come from the germline V gene (reference sequence). CDR3 region: CASSFRVHEQYF. The CDR3 coding sequence is TGTGCCAGCAGCTTCCGGGTTCACGAGCAGTACTTC.

Only one count was recorded for this clone. This sequence joins TRBV27 and TRBJ2-3, with TRBD1 as a possible D gene (6 bases). In germline, CDR1 is MNHEY, CDR2 SMNVEV (reference sequence). There are 12 residues in the CDR3. V gave up 10 bases and J gave up 8 bases, with 16 bases separating them. This chain's CDR3 is CATRTGSLTQYF. DNA of the CDR3: TGTGCCACCCGTACAGGGTCCCTTACGCAGTATTTT.

The gene calls are TRBV9 and TRBJ2-1; tentatively, D is TRBD2 (6 bases). Looked up from germline, CDR1 is SGDLS and CDR2 is YYNGEE. The CDR3 is 15 amino acids. The V and J ends lost 0 bases and 4 bases respectively, with 11 bases between them. The DNA for the CDR3 is TGTGCCAGCAGCGTAGGGAGGGACCGTTACAATGAGCAGTTCTTC. Residues: CASSVGRDRYNEQFF.

The rearrangement links TRBV27 to TRBJ1-6, with unresolved D. Germline-derived CDR1 and CDR2 are MNHEY and SMNVEV (reference sequence). V was trimmed by 5 bases and J by 9 bases, leaving 14 bases between them. This CDR3 contains 14 residues. The CDR3 bases are TGTGCCAGCAGTCTACTGGGAATGGCTTCACCCCTCCACTTT. It encodes CASSLLGMASPLHF.

The chain recombines TRBV6-5 with TRBJ2-2, with 10 bases that match TRBD2. Trimming removed 8 bases from V and 6 bases from J; junction bases left unmatched: 9. The CDR3 sequence is 15 residues long. The germline V gene has CDR1 MNHEY and CDR2 SVGAGI. The CDR3 DNA follows: TGTGCCAGCGGAAAGCGGGAGGGCCGCTCCGGGGAGCTGTTTTTT. Its translation is CASGKREGRSGELFF.

This chain joins TRBV5-4 and TRBJ2-2; TRBD2 matches 10 bases. V gave up 0 bases and J gave up 6 bases; unmatched junction bases: 8. The CDR3 consists of 17 residues. The germline CDR1 and CDR2 sequences are SGHNT and YYREEE (reference sequence). The CDR3 here is CASSLVVVAGGAGELFF. The CDR3 DNA reads TGTGCCAGCAGCTTGGTTGTGGTAGCGGGAGGCGCCGGGGAGCTGTTTTTT.

In the case of this clone: This sample also contains other DNA sequences that code for the same CDR3. The V gene is TRBV27, the J gene TRBJ2-5; D is perhaps TRBD1 (6 bases). Gene TRBJ2-7 matches the end of the DNA better, so the J call may be wrong. CDR3 length equals 13 residues. Germline lookup yields CDR1 MNHEY and CDR2 SMNVEV (reference sequence). In DNA form, the CDR3 reads TGTGCCAGCAGTTTCCAGGGGACGTACGAGCAGTACTTC. Protein product: CASSFQGTYEQYF.

As for this clone: The junction departs from the called germline gene at one end, perhaps through a read error. The chain links TRBV30 to TRBJ2-1, with D unresolved. The CDR3 has 13 amino acids. Germline V gene sequence: CDR1 GTSNPN, CDR2 SVGIG (reference sequence). CDR3 coding DNA: TGTGCCTGGAGTGTAACAGCCCGGAATGGGCAGTTCTTC. Translation gives CAWSVTARNGQFF.

This CDR3 is CASSLGDRVNGYTF. The CDR3 bases are TGTGCCAGCAGCTTAGGGGACAGGGTAAATGGCTACACCTTC. The chain recombines TRBV7-9 with TRBJ1-2, with 9 bases identical to TRBD1. Germline V gene data show CDR1 as SEHNR and CDR2 as FQNEAQ (reference sequence). V lost 1 base and J lost 6; bases outside the gene matches: 3. CDR3 length equals 14 residues.

The chain joins TRBV7-8 to TRBJ2-5, with 7 positions matching TRBD1. Germline lookup yields CDR1 SGHVS and CDR2 FQNEAQ. The V gene end was trimmed by 3 bases and the J gene end by 5 bases; junction bases not matched to a gene: 18. The CDR3 runs 18 residues. In DNA form, the CDR3 reads TGTGCCAGCAGCTTTCGGCGTTTGGGCAGGGGGTTTTCTGAGACCCAGTACTTC. It codes for CASSFRRLGRGFSETQYF.

This clone appeared a few times. The chain couples TRBV15 to TRBJ1-5, with unresolved D. The CDR3 is made up of 13 amino acids. Trimming pared 3 bases from V and 4 bases from J, leaving 7 bases between. Germline V gene data show CDR1 as LNHNV and CDR2 as YYDKDF (reference sequence). CDR3 sequence: CATSRQENQPQHF. In DNA, the CDR3 is TGTGCCACCAGCAGGCAGGAGAATCAGCCCCAGCATTTT. Together with reference TRBV15 and TRBJ1-5, the CDR3 gives the full variable domain: DAMVIQNPRYQVTQFGKPVTLSCSQTLNHNVMYWYQQKSSQAPKLLFHYYDKDFNNEADTPDNFQSRRPNTSFCFLDIRSPGLGDTAMYLCATSRQENQPQHFGDGTRLSIL.

This clone was seen only a few times. The same CDR3 is also encoded by other DNA sequences in this sample. This sequence joins TRBV6-5 and TRBJ2-7; D perhaps matches TRBD1 (5 bases). From germline, CDR1 is MNHEY and CDR2 SVGAGI. V was shortened by 2 bases and J by 6 bases, with 5 bases between the two germline ends. This CDR3 is built from 11 residues. The CDR3 protein is CASSYGAEQYF. The CDR3 nucleotides are TGTGCCAGCAGTTACGGGGCCGAGCAGTACTTC.

The gene calls are TRBV13 and TRBJ2-1, with 12 positions matching TRBD2. The J segment lost 0 bases and the V segment lost 6 bases, leaving 24 bases of the junction unmatched. The CDR3 is made up of 23 amino acids. From germline, CDR1 is PRHDT and CDR2 FYEKMQ (reference sequence). The CDR3 region is CASSQGGGPGLAGLSPSYNEQFF. CDR3 sequence (DNA): TGTGCCAGCAGTCAAGGCGGGGGACCCGGACTAGCGGGACTGAGTCCCTCCTACAATGAGCAGTTCTTC.

The chain is built from TRBV25-1 and TRBJ1-1; D may be TRBD1 (5 bases). In germline, CDR1 is MGHDK, CDR2 SYGVNS. This CDR3 is 14 amino acids long. The germline V and J ends were trimmed by 10 bases and 0 bases, with 15 bases remaining between them. The CDR3 DNA sequence: TGTGCCACCAGGGTCGGCAGGGTGAACACTGAAGCTTTCTTT. Translation gives CATRVGRVNTEAFF.

The V and J genes are TRBV6-5 and TRBJ1-5; possible D gene TRBD1, 6 bases. V dropped 4 bases and J dropped 9 bases, with 13 bases sitting between them. The CDR3 is 13 amino acids. Germline V gene data show CDR1 as MNHEY and CDR2 as SVGAGI. In DNA, the CDR3 is TGTGCCAGCAGTTGGACAGACCGAGGGCCCCAGCATTTT. Residues: CASSWTDRGPQHF.

The chain is built from TRBV5-1 and TRBJ2-1; 7 nucleotides line up with TRBD2. This CDR3 comprises 13 residues. Germline V gene sequence: CDR1 SGHRS, CDR2 YFSETQ. Trimming removed 4 bases from V and 5 bases from J; junction bases left unmatched: 3. The CDR3 loop is CASSGGTNNEQFF. CDR3 DNA sequence: TGCGCCAGCAGCGGTGGGACTAACAATGAGCAGTTCTTC.

The gene calls are TRBV27 and TRBJ2-7; weak D call: TRBD1 (5 bases). Deletions cut 2 bases from V and 4 bases from J, with 12 bases between. In germline, CDR1 is MNHEY, CDR2 SMNVEV (reference sequence). The CDR3 extends over 14 amino acids. The CDR3 nucleotides read TGTGCCAGCAGTTTAGGGGCTAGTCGTTACGAGCAGTACTTC. It codes for CASSLGASRYEQYF.

This chain joins TRBV18 and TRBJ2-7, with 9 bases matching TRBD2. Germline trimming cut 4 bases from V and 3 bases from J; bases unmatched to any gene: 13. Germline V gives CDR1 KGHSH, CDR2 LQKENI. The CDR3 runs to 17 residues. CDR3 DNA sequence: TGTGCCAGCTCACACGGGACTAGCAGGATCCCGAGCTACGAGCAGTACTTC. The encoded protein is CASSHGTSRIPSYEQYF.

The chain has TRBV7-7 and TRBJ2-1; TRBD2 matches 9 bases. V shed 2 bases, J shed 6 bases, and the junction held 5 bases outside the gene matches. The germline CDR1 and CDR2 sequences are SSHAT and FNYEAQ (reference sequence). The CDR3 runs 15 residues. The CDR3 spells CASSLSAGGLNEQFF. The CDR3 nucleotides are TGTGCCAGCAGCTTATCCGCGGGAGGGCTCAATGAGCAGTTCTTC.

Notes on this clone: Other DNA sequences from this sample encode an identical CDR3 as well. V gene TRBV9 combines with J gene TRBJ2-3; 8 positions match TRBD1. From germline, CDR1 is SGDLS and CDR2 YYNGEE. The ends lost 0 bases at V and 6 bases at J; junction bases unmatched: 3. This CDR3 spans 14 amino acids. CDR3 residues: CASSVAGGSDTQYF. CDR3 DNA sequence: TGTGCCAGCAGCGTAGCAGGGGGCAGTGATACGCAGTATTTT.

The V gene is TRBV7-8, the J gene TRBJ1-5; 8 bases are shared with TRBD1. The CDR3 covers 16 residues. V shed 1 base, J shed 4 bases, and the junction held 6 bases outside the gene matches. Germline CDR1 SGHVS, CDR2 FQNEAQ. The CDR3 region has the DNA TGTGCCAGCAGCTTAGTCCAGGGGGCGGGGAATCAGCCCCAGCATTTT. This codes for CASSLVQGAGNQPQHF. Filled out from reference TRBV7-8 and TRBJ1-5, the complete variable domain reads GAGVSQSPRYKVAKRGQDVALRCDPISGHVSLFWYQQALGQGPEFLTYFQNEAQLDKSGLPSDRFFAERPEGSVSTLKIQRTQQEDSAVYLCASSLVQGAGNQPQHFGDGTRLSIL.